The 6 T cell receptor beta chains below all came from one sample that was sequenced in a study of blood T cell repertoires in COVID-19. Sequencing used immunoSEQ multiplex PCR; TCRdb keeps in-frame clones, though not all of them. The table has 180,000 or so clones, roughly 80% seen once. The sample consisted of PBMCs or T cells enriched from blood (not recorded which). The receptor source for this set is a man aged 45-65 years who had recovered from COVID-19.

The chain is built from TRBV7-8 and TRBJ1-2; 7 bases fit TRBD1. Unmatched junction bases numbered 8, after V lost 5 bases and J lost 5 bases. This CDR3 has 14 residues. From germline, CDR1 is SGHVS and CDR2 FQNEAQ. CDR3 residues: CASSLRTGIYGYTF. The CDR3 coding sequence is TGTGCCAGCAGCCTCAGGACAGGAATATATGGCTACACCTTC.

V is TRBV20-1 and J is TRBJ2-3; tentatively, D is TRBD2 (5 bases). CDR1 and CDR2 from the germline V gene are DFQATT and SNEGSKA (reference sequence). The CDR3 extends over 11 amino acids. V was cut by 4 bases and J by 8 bases, with 10 bases left in between. The chain's CDR3 is CSANARGTQYF. CDR3 in DNA: TGCAGTGCTAATGCCCGGGGTACGCAGTATTTT.

This clone was seen a single time. This chain uses TRBV7-2 with TRBJ2-1; 11 bases map to TRBD2. CDR3 length: 17 residues. From germline, CDR1 is SGHTA and CDR2 FQGNSA. V shed 3 bases and J 9 bases; nucleotides not matched to a gene: 13. CDR3 sequence (DNA): TGTGCCAGCAGCTTCTTAGTGAGACTAGCGGGGCTAGGTGAGCAGTTCTTC. Translation gives CASSFLVRLAGLGEQFF.

This clone has only one observation. The rearrangement uses TRBV6-5 and TRBJ1-6, with TRBD1 identical over 7 bases. With 6 bases clipped from V and 2 bases from J, the junction kept 1 base outside the gene matches. CDR1 is MNHEY and CDR2 is SVGAGI in the germline V gene. CDR3 length equals 14 residues. The CDR3 reads CASRGQPYNSPLHF. The CDR3 nucleotides are TGTGCCAGCAGGGGACAGCCCTATAATTCACCCCTCCACTTT.

The chain uses TRBV28 and TRBJ2-1; 8 nucleotides agree with TRBD1. The CDR3 has 14 residues. CDR1 and CDR2 from the germline V gene are MDHEN and SYDVKM. Losses at the gene ends were 6 bases for V and 9 bases for J; bases not matched to a gene: 10. CDR3 DNA: TGTGCCAGCAGCTCCACAGGGGGGTGGGGTGAGCAGTTCTTC. Amino acids: CASSSTGGWGEQFF. Variable domain in full (rest from reference TRBV28 and TRBJ2-1): DVKVTQSSRYLVKRTGEKVFLECVQDMDHENMFWYRQDPGLGLRLIYFSYDVKMKEKGDIPEGYSVSREKKERFSLILESASTNQTSMYLCASSSTGGWGEQFFGPGTRLTVL.

V is TRBV3-1 (or the pseudogene TRBV3-2) and J is TRBJ2-1, with 12 nucleotides matching TRBD2. The V and J ends lost 6 bases and 7 bases, in that order; junction bases with no gene match: 7. The CDR3 has 15 amino acids. Germline V gene sequence: CDR1 LGHDT, CDR2 YNNKEL (reference sequence). DNA of the CDR3: TGTGCCAGCAGACTAGCGGGAGGAAGGTGGAATGAGCAGTTCTTC. Amino acid sequence: CASRLAGGRWNEQFF.